This TCR beta chain was sequenced for a study of cytomegalovirus exposure and HLA in healthy donors. Study conclusions and caveats: A highly shared variant cluster was judged a likely technical artifact.

As regards this clone: The antigen remains undetermined.

60 Vbeta and 13 Jbeta primers were used in PCR. Data came from immunoSEQ multiplex PCR; TCRdb stores just in-frame clones and leaves some out. The data contain about 160,000 clones, roughly 82% of them seen just once; the ten biggest clones take up 1.5% to 2%. The sequence derives from a woman between 25 and 40 years old in good health and CMV-seronegative. The specimen sequenced was PBMCs.

CDR3 in amino acids: CASSLGGVDYGYTF. In nucleotides, the CDR3 is TGTGCCAGCAGCCTTGGGGGGGTCGACTATGGCTACACCTTC. The chain links TRBV7-9 to TRBJ1-2; tentative D call: TRBD1 (5 bases). CDR1 is SEHNR and CDR2 is FQNEAQ in the germline V gene (reference sequence). The length of the CDR3 is 14 residues. V was shortened by 5 bases and J by 3 bases, with 13 bases between the two germline ends.